This T cell receptor beta chain was captured by sequencing in a study of cytomegalovirus exposure and HLA in healthy donors. This clone was found once. PCR amplification relied on 60 Vbeta primers (plus 13 Jbeta primers). TCRdb's table, derived via immunoSEQ multiplex PCR, lists solely in-frame clones and lacks some. Of about 130,000 clones listed, about 80% were seen once; the top ten hold around 3%. At sampling all donors were nominally healthy, likely with unrecorded immune exposures. This CDR3 spans 15 amino acids. Trimming pared 7 bases from V and 0 bases from J, leaving 15 bases between. The V gene's germline CDR1 is MGHRA and CDR2 YSYEKL.

The chain links TRBV4-1 to TRBJ1-1, with D possibly TRBD1 on 5 matching bases. The source of this sequence is a boy aged 2 to 10 in good health and CMV-seronegative. Sequencing input: PBMCs. Here the CDR3 reads CASIAKGNMNTEAFF. CDR3 bases: TGCGCCAGCATCGCTAAGGGGAACATGAACACTGAAGCTTTCTTT.